This record looks at one TCR beta chain sequence and its context. Participant reports of clinical history set cohort assignment. There are 16 residues in the CDR3. The V gene end was trimmed by 4 bases and the J gene end by 2 bases; junction bases not matched to a gene: 11. Germline-derived CDR1 and CDR2 are SGHNT and YYREEE (reference sequence). The source of the sample is a study of blood T cell repertoires in COVID-19. Authors' analysis steps: By means of reference gene primer amplification, nucleated cell counts were estimated. Profiling relied on immunoSEQ multiplex PCR, and the TCRdb table lists in-frame clones only, not all of them. The DNA gave D and trimming, while V, J and clone size come from that table. This table holds some 150,000 clones, about 91% found once.

The sample taken for sequencing was PBMCs or T cells enriched from blood (not recorded which). The chain employs TRBV5-4 and TRBJ2-7; 8 bases are a match to TRBD2. The clonotype originates from a woman aged 18 to 35 who had recovered from COVID-19. The CDR3 is CASSRSGTRTPYEQYF. The CDR3, as DNA: TGTGCCAGCAGCAGATCCGGGACTAGAACCCCCTACGAGCAGTACTTC.